These 8 T cell receptor beta chains share one sample of origin, sequenced in a study of shared clonotypes between healthy human individuals. This table comes from immunoSEQ multiplex PCR, and its TCRdb copy is limited to in-frame clones, with some not included. The sample holds 400,000 to 550,000 clones; less than 80% are singletons and the top ten take about 12%. The sample comprised PBMCs. Receptors originate from a woman in her forties in good health. Some clones in this sample may be carry-over from other donors' samples.

The chain has TRBV5-1 and TRBJ1-1; maybe TRBD1 (6 bases). V was cut by 4 bases and J by 1 base, with 17 bases left in between. The germline CDR1 and CDR2 sequences are SGHRS and YFSETQ. The CDR3 runs to 16 residues. CDR3 coding DNA: TGCGCCAGCAGCCAGGGACACCTTAAATGGAACACTGAAGCTTTCTTT. This translates into CASSQGHLKWNTEAFF.

CDR3 region: CASSVGGTGPTDTQYF. DNA of the CDR3: TGTGCCAGCAGCGTAGGAGGGACTGGTCCCACAGATACGCAGTATTTT. The rearrangement joins TRBV9 to TRBJ2-3; D may be TRBD2 (6 bases). Germline loops: CDR1 SGDLS, CDR2 YYNGEE. CDR3 length equals 16 residues. V was trimmed by 0 bases and J by 2 bases, leaving 13 bases between them.

V usage is TRBV10-2 and J usage is TRBJ1-1, with D maybe TRBD1 (5 bases). V was cut by 6 bases and J by 1 base, with 24 bases left in between. This CDR3 is 18 amino acids long. Germline lookup yields CDR1 WSHSY and CDR2 SAAADI. The chain's CDR3 is CASRPKLYLTERNTEAFF. CDR3 DNA sequence: TGCGCCAGCAGGCCCAAGCTATACTTGACAGAAAGGAACACTGAAGCTTTCTTT.

V and J are TRBV28 and TRBJ2-5; 8 bases fit TRBD1. CDR3 length: 15 amino acids. V shed 4 bases and J 3 bases; nucleotides not matched to a gene: 7. Germline CDR1 MDHEN, CDR2 SYDVKM. The CDR3 spells CASSSHPTGEETQYF. For the CDR3, the DNA is TGTGCCAGCAGTTCCCACCCGACAGGGGAAGAGACCCAGTACTTC.

The chain links TRBV30 to TRBJ1-1, with TRBD1 identical over 9 bases. In germline, CDR1 is GTSNPN, CDR2 SVGIG (reference sequence). J gave up 7 bases and V 0 bases, and 6 bases lay outside the gene matches. The CDR3 totals 14 residues. The CDR3 here is CAWSVTGGRGEAFF. The CDR3, as DNA: TGTGCCTGGAGTGTAACAGGGGGCCGGGGTGAAGCTTTCTTT.

This clone was picked up many times. J is TRBJ2-3 and V is TRBV19; D unresolved. CDR1 LNHDA and CDR2 SQIVND come from the germline V gene (reference sequence). Trimming shortened V by 3 bases and J by 2 bases, and 6 bases separated the two germline ends. CDR3 length: 13 amino acids. As DNA, the CDR3 is TGTGCCAGTAGTATTAGGAACACAGATACGCAGTATTTT. This gives the protein CASSIRNTDTQYF.

The V and J genes are TRBV4-2 and TRBJ1-2, with D perhaps TRBD1 (6 bases). Trimming cost V 0 bases and J 4 bases, with 21 bases left between them. This CDR3 is built from 18 residues. Germline V gene data show CDR1 as LGHNA and CDR2 as YNFKEQ. CDR3 protein: CASSQDRPRGGAVYGYTF. The CDR3 DNA reads as TGTGCCAGCAGCCAAGATCGGCCCCGAGGGGGGGCTGTCTATGGCTACACCTTC.

The chain has TRBV28 and TRBJ2-7, with 8 nucleotides matching TRBD2. The CDR3 is 16 residues long. The V and J ends lost 6 bases and 0 bases, in that order; junction bases with no gene match: 10. Germline values: CDR1 MDHEN, CDR2 SYDVKM. The CDR3: CASRTLSGINSYEQYF. The CDR3 nucleotides read TGTGCCAGCAGAACCCTTAGCGGGATAAACTCCTACGAGCAGTACTTC.